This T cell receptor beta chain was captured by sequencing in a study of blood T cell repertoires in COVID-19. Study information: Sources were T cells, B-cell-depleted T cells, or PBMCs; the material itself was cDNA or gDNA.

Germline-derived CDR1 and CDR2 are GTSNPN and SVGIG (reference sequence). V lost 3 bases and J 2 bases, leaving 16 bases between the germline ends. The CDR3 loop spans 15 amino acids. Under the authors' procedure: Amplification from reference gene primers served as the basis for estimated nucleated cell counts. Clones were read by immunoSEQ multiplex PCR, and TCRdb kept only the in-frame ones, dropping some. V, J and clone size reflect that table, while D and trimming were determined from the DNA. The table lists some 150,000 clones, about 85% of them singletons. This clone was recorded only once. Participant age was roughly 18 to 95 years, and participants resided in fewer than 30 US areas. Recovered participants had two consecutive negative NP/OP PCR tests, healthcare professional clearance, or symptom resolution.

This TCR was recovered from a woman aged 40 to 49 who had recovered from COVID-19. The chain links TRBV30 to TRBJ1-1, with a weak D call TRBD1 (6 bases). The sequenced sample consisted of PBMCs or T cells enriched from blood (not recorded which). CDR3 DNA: TGTGCCTGGAGAACACAGGGTGGGAGAAACACTGAAGCTTTCTTT. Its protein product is CAWRTQGGRNTEAFF.